These T cell receptor beta chains were read from a single sample in a study of neurological immune-mediated disorders. TCRdb re-called the 5' RACE reads with MiXCR, one entry per CDR3 protein. The sample has about 14,000 distinct CDR3 sequences; over 10% are singletons. Sequencing was performed on CD8+ T cells from blood. These receptors were taken from a female donor with HTLV-1-associated myelopathy (HAM/TSP). CDR3s include the opening cysteine and the closing phenylalanine or tryptophan. The order of the fields is D gene, clone size, J gene, V gene, CDR3 protein, CDR3 DNA. D genes are given only for firm matches. Only some rows state a clone size, as once, few, many or a class for expanded clones.

- many TRBJ1-5 TRBV7-6 CASSLGWGISNQPQHF TGTGCCAGCAGCCTGGGATGGGGGATTAGCAATCAGCCCCAGCATTTT
TRBD1 many TRBJ2-3 TRBV6-6 CASSSNRGLGTDTQYF TGTGCCAGCAGTTCCAACAGGGGGCTAGGCACAGATACGCAGTATTTT
TRBD2 many TRBJ2-5 TRBV14 CASRDSSGGSRQTQYF TGTGCCAGCAGGGATTCTAGCGGGGGATCGCGGCAGACCCAGTACTTC
- many TRBJ2-1 TRBV27 CASSPRTVPVPYNEQFF TGTGCCAGCAGTCCCCGGACTGTCCCCGTACCTTACAATGAGCAGTTCTTC
- many TRBJ2-7 TRBV12-3/TRBV12-4 CASRAHGILNEQYF TGTGCCAGCAGGGCGCATGGAATTTTGAACGAGCAGTACTTC
TRBD2 many TRBJ2-7 TRBV27 CASSPRLAGGPPSYEQYF TGTGCCAGCAGTCCGCGACTAGCGGGAGGACCCCCCTCCTACGAGCAGTACTTC
- many TRBJ2-3 TRBV20-1 CSAPGLSTDTQYF TGCAGTGCTCCCGGACTATCCACAGATACGCAGTATTTT
TRBD1 many TRBJ2-5 TRBV7-9 CANGDREETQYF TGTGCCAACGGAGACAGGGAAGAGACCCAGTACTTC
- many TRBJ2-7 TRBV5-1 CASSLDRVYEQYF TGCGCCAGCAGCTTGGACAGGGTCTACGAGCAGTACTTC
TRBD2 - TRBJ2-5 TRBV6-1 CASSGLAGGPETQYF TGTGCCAGCAGTGGACTAGCGGGAGGGCCAGAGACCCAGTACTTC
- many TRBJ2-7 TRBV6-2/TRBV6-3 CASSYEGYYEQYF TGTGCCAGCAGTTACGAAGGGTACTACGAGCAGTACTTC
- many TRBJ1-1 TRBV7-9 CASSYPNTITEAFF TGTGCCAGCAGCTATCCCAATACGATCACTGAAGCTTTCTTT
TRBD1 many TRBJ2-7 TRBV13 CASSSRGRPYEQYF TGTGCCAGCAGCAGCAGGGGGCGTCCCTACGAGCAGTACTTC
- many TRBJ2-2 TRBV6-6 CASSSPPTGELFF TGTGCCAGCAGTTCGCCGCCCACCGGGGAGCTGTTTTTT
TRBD1 many TRBJ1-4 TRBV2 CASKRTGEGGEKLFF TGTGCCAGCAAACGGACAGGGGAAGGCGGTGAAAAACTGTTTTTT
- - TRBJ2-7 TRBV5-1 CASSASSPYEQYF TGCGCCAGCAGTGCGTCTAGCCCGTACGAGCAGTACTTC
TRBD1 many TRBJ1-2 TRBV5-1 CASSLAGTGGPGYTF TGCGCCAGCAGCTTGGCCGGGACAGGGGGCCCTGGCTACACCTTC
TRBD2 - TRBJ2-3 TRBV6-6 CASSYSNGGGVHRYAVF TGTGCCAGCAGTTACTCGAACGGGGGGGGGGTTCACAGATACGCAGTATTT
- - TRBJ2-3 TRBV7-3 CASSRVSGPDTQYF TGTGCCAGCAGCCGAGTTAGTGGACCGGATACGCAGTATTTT
- many TRBJ2-1 TRBV7-9 CASSLVSLLDNEQFF TGTGCCAGCAGCTTAGTATCACTACTAGACAATGAGCAGTTCTTC
TRBD2 many TRBJ2-7 TRBV11-2 CASSTDGWASGFYYEQYF TGTGCCAGCAGCACAGATGGCTGGGCTAGCGGGTTCTACTACGAGCAGTACTTC
TRBD2 many TRBJ2-7 TRBV3-1 CASSQPGLAGTYEQYF TGTGCCAGCAGCCAGCCGGGACTAGCGGGAACCTACGAGCAGTACTTC
TRBD1 many TRBJ2-5 TRBV29-1 CSVVSTGQETQYF TGCAGCGTTGTTTCGACAGGGCAAGAGACCCAGTACTTC
- many TRBJ2-2 TRBV4-3 CASSHTEAREAGTGELFF TGCGCCAGCAGCCACACAGAGGCGCGGGAAGCCGGCACCGGGGAGCTGTTTTTT
TRBD2 many TRBJ2-1 TRBV6-2/TRBV6-3 CASSAREGGNEQFF TGTGCCAGCAGTGCCCGGGAGGGGGGCAATGAGCAGTTCTTC
TRBD2 many TRBJ2-7 TRBV28 CASSPEDGGGYEQYF TGTGCCAGCAGCCCGGAAGACGGGGGGGGTTACGAGCAGTACTTC
- many TRBJ2-7 TRBV29-1 CSVEETGLLAYEQYF TGCAGCGTTGAAGAGACCGGACTGCTTGCCTACGAGCAGTACTTC
- many TRBJ1-1 TRBV3-1 CASSQSTGSRTEAFF TGTGCCAGCAGCCAATCGACAGGCTCCCGAACTGAAGCTTTCTTT
- - TRBJ2-1 TRBV5-1 CASSIYLCSVDEWGEQFF -
- many TRBJ2-3 TRBV4-1 CASSQPPGRPSTDTQYF TGCGCCAGCAGCCAGCCCCCGGGAAGGCCAAGCACAGATACGCAGTATTTT
TRBD1 many TRBJ1-1 TRBV5-5 CASSPFEGAPTEAFF TGTGCCAGCAGCCCCTTTGAGGGGGCGCCCACTGAAGCTTTCTTT
TRBD1 many TRBJ1-3 TRBV7-9 CASSPTGAGNTIYF TGTGCCAGCAGCCCAACAGGGGCTGGAAACACCATATATTTT
- many TRBJ1-3 TRBV6-5 CASSYSSGTGNTIYF TGTGCCAGCAGTTACTCCTCAGGGACTGGAAACACCATATATTTT
- many TRBJ2-7 TRBV7-9 CASSSTERLAHEQYF TGTGCCAGCAGCTCAACCGAACGTCTTGCTCACGAGCAGTACTTC
TRBD2 many TRBJ2-3 TRBV29-1 CSVEDLAGGADTQYF TGCAGCGTTGAAGACCTAGCGGGAGGGGCAGATACGCAGTATTTT
- - TRBJ2-2 TRBV6-2/TRBV6-3 CASSRFDTGELFF TGTGCCAGCAGTCGATTCGACACCGGGGAGCTGTTTTTT
TRBD1 many TRBJ2-7 TRBV5-6 CASSAPGGPYEQYF TGTGCCAGCAGCGCGCCAGGGGGCCCCTACGAGCAGTACTTC
- many TRBJ1-1 TRBV4-1 CASTRRMNTEAFF TGCGCCAGCACGCGACGGATGAACACTGAAGCTTTCTTT
- many TRBJ2-2 TRBV7-7 CASSTEAGELFF TGTGCTAGCAGCACCGAGGCCGGGGAGCTGTTTTTT
TRBD2 many TRBJ2-3 TRBV9 CASSSQTSGISDTQYF TGTGCCAGCAGCTCCCAGACTAGCGGGATTTCGGATACGCAGTATTTT
- many TRBJ2-7 TRBV5-8 CASGDYEQYF TGTGCCTCAGGGGACTACGAGCAGTACTTC
- many TRBJ2-1 TRBV10-2 CASSESGSMAYNEQFF TGCGCCAGCAGTGAGTCAGGGTCGATGGCCTACAATGAGCAGTTCTTC
- many TRBJ2-1 TRBV10-2 CASSEVAFTGNEQFF TGCGCCAGCAGTGAAGTGGCGTTCACTGGGAATGAGCAGTTCTTC
- many TRBJ2-3 TRBV10-3 CAITAADFTDTQYF TGTGCCATCACCGCAGCAGACTTCACAGATACGCAGTATTTT
TRBD2 - TRBJ2-3 TRBV27 CASSSFSSGGGRAFADTQYF TGTGCCAGCAGTTCATTCTCTAGCGGGGGGGGACGGGCTTTCGCAGATACGCAGTATTTT
- many TRBJ2-7 TRBV7-9 CASSLYGPYEQYF TGTGCCAGCAGCTTATATGGACCCTACGAGCAGTACTTC